The clone carrying this T cell receptor delta chain was recorded a few times. What it binds is not known. The entry originates in a study of Vδ1+ human thymocytes. Study outcomes and limitations: In the thymus, TRG and TRD repertoires looked highly polyclonal with Gaussian CDR3 lengths.

Germline V CDR1 and CDR2: TSWWSYY, QGS. CDR3 length: 21 amino acids. V dropped 0 bases and J dropped 0; count of bases not matched to a gene: 17. Alphabeta T cells were depleted, then CD3+ Vdelta1+ Vdelta2- thymocytes were FACS-sorted. Between roughly 98% and 99.6% of sorted thymocytes were Vdelta1+. Extracted RNA was reverse transcribed into cDNA. Multiplex PCR used pooled V-gene forward primers and a constant-region reverse primer to amplify CDR3s. With CATT, TCRdb re-called clones from the multiplex PCR reads. This sample has roughly 55,000 delta-chain clones; approximately 16% occur once, and the top ten carry roughly 0.46%.

The sequence came from a boy less than two years old who had congenital heart surgery. The chain carries TRDV1 and TRDJ1, with 9 bases aligning to TRDD3. The specimen was Vdelta1+ gamma-delta thymocytes from the thymus. Subset given: FACS-sorted CD3+ TCRalphabeta- TCRVdelta1+ TCRVdelta2- thymocytes. CDR3: CALGELNSRTGGLLYTDKLIF. Written as DNA, the CDR3 is TGTGCTCTTGGGGAACTTAATTCGCGTACTGGGGGACTTCTGTACACCGATAAACTCATCTTT.